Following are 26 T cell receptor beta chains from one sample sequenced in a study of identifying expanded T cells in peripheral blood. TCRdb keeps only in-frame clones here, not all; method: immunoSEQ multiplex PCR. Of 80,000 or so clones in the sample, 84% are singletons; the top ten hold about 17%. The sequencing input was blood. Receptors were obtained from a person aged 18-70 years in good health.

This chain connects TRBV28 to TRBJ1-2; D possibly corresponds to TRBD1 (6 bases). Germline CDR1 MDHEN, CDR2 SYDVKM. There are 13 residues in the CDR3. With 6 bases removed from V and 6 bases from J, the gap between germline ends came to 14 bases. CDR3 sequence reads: CASRPTGADGYTF. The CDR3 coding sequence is TGTGCCAGCAGGCCGACAGGAGCGGATGGCTACACCTTC.

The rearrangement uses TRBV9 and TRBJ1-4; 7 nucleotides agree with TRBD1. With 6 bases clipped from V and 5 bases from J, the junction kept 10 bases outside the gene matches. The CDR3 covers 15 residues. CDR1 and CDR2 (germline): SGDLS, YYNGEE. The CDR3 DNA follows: TGTGCCAGCACCGCAACGGGACAGCGAAATGAAAAACTGTTTTTT. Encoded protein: CASTATGQRNEKLFF.

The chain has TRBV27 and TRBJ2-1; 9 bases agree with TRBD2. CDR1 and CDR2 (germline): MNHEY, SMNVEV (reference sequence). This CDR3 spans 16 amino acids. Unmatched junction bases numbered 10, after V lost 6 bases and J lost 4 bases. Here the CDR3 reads CASSGDSSGSYNEQFF. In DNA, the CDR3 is TGTGCCAGCAGCGGAGATAGTAGCGGGAGTTACAATGAGCAGTTCTTC.

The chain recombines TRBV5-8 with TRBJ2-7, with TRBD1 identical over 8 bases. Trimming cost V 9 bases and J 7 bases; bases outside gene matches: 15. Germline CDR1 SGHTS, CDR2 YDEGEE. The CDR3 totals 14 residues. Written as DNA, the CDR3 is TGTGCCACCCCTCCCCGGACAGGGAGAAGGGAGCAGTACTTC. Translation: CATPPRTGRREQYF.

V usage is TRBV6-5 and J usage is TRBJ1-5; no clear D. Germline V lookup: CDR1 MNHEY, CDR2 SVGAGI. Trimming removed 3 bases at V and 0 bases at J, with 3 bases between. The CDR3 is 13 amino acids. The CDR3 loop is CASSYRSNQPQHF. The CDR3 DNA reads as TGTGCCAGCAGTTATCGTAGCAATCAGCCCCAGCATTTT.

The CDR3 bases are TGTGCCAGCAGCCAAACCGATGGGGGGACTTCTACTGAAGCTTTCTTT. Translating it yields CASSQTDGGTSTEAFF. This sequence joins TRBV5-6 and TRBJ1-1, with D maybe TRBD1 (5 bases). Trimming removed 4 bases from V and 5 bases from J, with 21 bases in between. This CDR3 has 16 residues. CDR1 and CDR2 from the germline V gene are SGHDT and YYEEEE.

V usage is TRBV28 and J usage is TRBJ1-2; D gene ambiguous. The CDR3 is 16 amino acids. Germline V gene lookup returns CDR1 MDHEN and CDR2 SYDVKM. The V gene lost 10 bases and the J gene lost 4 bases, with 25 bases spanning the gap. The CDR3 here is CATKEKDGVGVYGYTF. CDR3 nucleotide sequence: TGTGCCACCAAGGAAAAGGACGGGGTGGGTGTCTATGGCTACACCTTC.

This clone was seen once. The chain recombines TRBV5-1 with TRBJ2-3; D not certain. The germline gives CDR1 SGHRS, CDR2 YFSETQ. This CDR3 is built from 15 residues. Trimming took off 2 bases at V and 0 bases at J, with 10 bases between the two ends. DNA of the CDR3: TGCGCCAGCAGCTTCAGATCTCCTAGCACAGATACGCAGTATTTT. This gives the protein CASSFRSPSTDTQYF.

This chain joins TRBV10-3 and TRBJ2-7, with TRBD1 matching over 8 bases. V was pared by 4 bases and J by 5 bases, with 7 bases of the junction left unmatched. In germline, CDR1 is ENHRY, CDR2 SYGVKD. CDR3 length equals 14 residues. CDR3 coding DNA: TGTGCCATCAGTGCGATTCAGGGGGCCCACGAGCAGTACTTC. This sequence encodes CAISAIQGAHEQYF.

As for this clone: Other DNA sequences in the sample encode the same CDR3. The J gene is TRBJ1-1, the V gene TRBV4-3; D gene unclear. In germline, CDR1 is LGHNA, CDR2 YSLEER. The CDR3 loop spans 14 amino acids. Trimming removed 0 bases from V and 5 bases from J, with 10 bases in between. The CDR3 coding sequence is TGCGCCAGCAGCCAAGATCCTTGGGGAACTGAAGCTTTCTTT. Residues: CASSQDPWGTEAFF.

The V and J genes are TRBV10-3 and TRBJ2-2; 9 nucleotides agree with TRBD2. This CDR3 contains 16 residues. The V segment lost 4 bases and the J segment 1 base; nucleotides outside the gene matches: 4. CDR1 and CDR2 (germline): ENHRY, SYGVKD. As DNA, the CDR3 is TGTGCCATCAGTGGAGCGGGAGGAATGAACACCGGGGAGCTGTTTTTT. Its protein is CAISGAGGMNTGELFF.

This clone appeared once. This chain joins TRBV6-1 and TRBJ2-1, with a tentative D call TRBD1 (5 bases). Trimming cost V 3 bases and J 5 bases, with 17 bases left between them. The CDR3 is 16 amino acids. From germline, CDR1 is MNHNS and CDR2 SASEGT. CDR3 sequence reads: CASSERPGWENNEQFF. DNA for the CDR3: TGTGCCAGCAGTGAGCGACCAGGGTGGGAAAACAATGAGCAGTTCTTC.

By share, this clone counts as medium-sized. The CDR3 sequence is CATSRNAQGPRVDIGNGYTF. DNA for the CDR3: TGTGCCACCAGCAGGAACGCTCAGGGGCCTCGGGTCGATATCGGTAATGGCTACACCTTC. V usage is TRBV15 and J usage is TRBJ1-2, with a possible D match to TRBD1 (6 bases). The CDR3 loop spans 20 amino acids. Trimming cost V 3 bases and J 6 bases, with 32 bases left between them. Germline CDR1 reads LNHNV; CDR2 reads YYDKDF (reference sequence). The variable domain in full, with the rest retrieved from reference TRBV15 and TRBJ1-2, is DAMVIQNPRYQVTQFGKPVTLSCSQTLNHNVMYWYQQKSSQAPKLLFHYYDKDFNNEADTPDNFQSRRPNTSFCFLDIRSPGLGDTAMYLCATSRNAQGPRVDIGNGYTFGSGTRLTVV.

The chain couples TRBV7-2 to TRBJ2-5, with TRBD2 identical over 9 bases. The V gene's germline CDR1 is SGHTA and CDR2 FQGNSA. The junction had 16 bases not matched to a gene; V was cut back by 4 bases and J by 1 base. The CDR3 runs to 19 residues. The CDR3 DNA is TGTGCCAGCAGCTCCCCCAATGGGGGTGTGACTAGCGGCCAAGAGACCCAGTACTTC. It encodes CASSSPNGGVTSGQETQYF.

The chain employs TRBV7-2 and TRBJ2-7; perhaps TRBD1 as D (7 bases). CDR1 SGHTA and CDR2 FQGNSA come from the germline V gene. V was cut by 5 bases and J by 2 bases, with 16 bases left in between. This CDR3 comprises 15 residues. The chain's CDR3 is CASSGLPGGPYEQYF. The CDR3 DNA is TGTGCCAGCAGCGGACTACCAGGGGGGCCCTACGAGCAGTACTTC. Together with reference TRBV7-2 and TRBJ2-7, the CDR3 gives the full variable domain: GAGVSQSPSNKVTEKGKDVELRCDPISGHTALYWYRQSLGQGLEFLIYFQGNSAPDKSGLPSDRFSAERTGGSVSTLTIQRTQQEDSAVYLCASSGLPGGPYEQYFGPGTRLTVT.

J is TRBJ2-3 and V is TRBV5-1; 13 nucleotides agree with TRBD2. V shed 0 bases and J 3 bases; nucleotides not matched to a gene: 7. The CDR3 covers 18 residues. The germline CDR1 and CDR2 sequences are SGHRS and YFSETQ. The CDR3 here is CASSLGLAGGWLTDTQYF. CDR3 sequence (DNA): TGCGCCAGCAGCTTGGGACTAGCGGGAGGATGGTTGACAGATACGCAGTATTTT.

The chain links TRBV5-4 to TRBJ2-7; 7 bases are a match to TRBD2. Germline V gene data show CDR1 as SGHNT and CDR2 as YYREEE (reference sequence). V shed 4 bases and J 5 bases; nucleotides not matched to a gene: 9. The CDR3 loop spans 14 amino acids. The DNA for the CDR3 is TGTGCCAGCAGCCAAGAACTAGCGCTGAACGAGCAGTACTTC. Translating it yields CASSQELALNEQYF.

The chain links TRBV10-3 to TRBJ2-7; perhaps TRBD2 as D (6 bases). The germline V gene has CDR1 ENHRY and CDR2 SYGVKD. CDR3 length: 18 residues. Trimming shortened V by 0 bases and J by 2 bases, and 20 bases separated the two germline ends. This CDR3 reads CAISESIQGLFLTYEQYF. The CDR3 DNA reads TGTGCCATCAGTGAGTCGATTCAGGGACTTTTTCTCACCTACGAGCAGTACTTC.

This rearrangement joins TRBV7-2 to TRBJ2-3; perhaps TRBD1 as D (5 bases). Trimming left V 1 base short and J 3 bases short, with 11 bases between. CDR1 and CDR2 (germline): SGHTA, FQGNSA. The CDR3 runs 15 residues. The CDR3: CASSLGWGITDTQYF. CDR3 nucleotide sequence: TGTGCCAGCAGCTTAGGATGGGGCATTACAGATACGCAGTATTTT.

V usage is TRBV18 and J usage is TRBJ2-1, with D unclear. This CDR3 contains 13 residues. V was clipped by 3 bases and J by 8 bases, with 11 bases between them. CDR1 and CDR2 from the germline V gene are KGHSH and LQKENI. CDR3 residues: CASSPPVRDEQFF. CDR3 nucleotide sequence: TGTGCCAGCTCACCCCCGGTCCGCGATGAGCAGTTCTTC. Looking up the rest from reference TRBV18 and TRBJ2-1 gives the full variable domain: NAGVMQNPRHLVRRRGQEARLRCSPMKGHSHVYWYRQLPEEGLKFMVYLQKENIIDESGMPKERFSAEFPKEGPSILRIQQVVRGDSAAYFCASSPPVRDEQFFGPGTRLTVL.

The CDR3 here is CASSAGTGNQETQYF. The CDR3 DNA is TGTGCCAGCAGCGCCGGGACAGGGAACCAAGAGACCCAGTACTTC. The chain couples TRBV5-6 to TRBJ2-5, with TRBD1 matching over 9 bases. This CDR3 spans 15 amino acids. V shed 4 bases, J shed 0 bases, and the junction held 4 bases outside the gene matches. Per germline, CDR1 SGHDT and CDR2 YYEEEE.

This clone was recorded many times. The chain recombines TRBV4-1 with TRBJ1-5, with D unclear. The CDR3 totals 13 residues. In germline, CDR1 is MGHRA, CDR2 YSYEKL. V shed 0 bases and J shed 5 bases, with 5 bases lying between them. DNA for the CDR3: TGCGCCAGCAGCCAAGATCGGGATCAGCCCCAGCATTTT. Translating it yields CASSQDRDQPQHF.

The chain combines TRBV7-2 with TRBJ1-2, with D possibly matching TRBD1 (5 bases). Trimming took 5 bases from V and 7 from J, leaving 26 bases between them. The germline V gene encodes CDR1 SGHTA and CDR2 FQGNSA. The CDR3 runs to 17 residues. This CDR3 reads CASSPGHATNSGLGYTF. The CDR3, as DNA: TGTGCCAGCAGCCCCGGACATGCTACTAATAGCGGGCTTGGCTACACCTTC.

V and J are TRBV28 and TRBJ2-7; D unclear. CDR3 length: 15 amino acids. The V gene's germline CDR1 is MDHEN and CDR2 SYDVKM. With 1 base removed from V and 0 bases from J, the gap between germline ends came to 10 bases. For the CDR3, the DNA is TGTGCCAGCAGTTTATATGACGAGAGCTCCTACGAGCAGTACTTC. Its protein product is CASSLYDESSYEQYF.

CDR3 protein: CASSAGSTNEKLFF. CDR3 nucleotide sequence: TGTGCCAGCAGCGCGGGATCAACTAATGAAAAACTGTTTTTT. The V gene is TRBV6-1, the J gene TRBJ1-4; D unresolved. Germline V gives CDR1 MNHNS, CDR2 SASEGT. V was shortened by 6 bases and J by 0 bases, with 8 bases between the two germline ends. The CDR3 has 14 residues.

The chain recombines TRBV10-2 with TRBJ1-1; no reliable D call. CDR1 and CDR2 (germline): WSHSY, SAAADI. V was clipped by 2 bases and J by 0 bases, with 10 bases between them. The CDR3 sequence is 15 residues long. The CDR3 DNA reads TGCGCCAGCAGTGAGGGGCAGCACATGAACACTGAAGCTTTCTTT. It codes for CASSEGQHMNTEAFF.